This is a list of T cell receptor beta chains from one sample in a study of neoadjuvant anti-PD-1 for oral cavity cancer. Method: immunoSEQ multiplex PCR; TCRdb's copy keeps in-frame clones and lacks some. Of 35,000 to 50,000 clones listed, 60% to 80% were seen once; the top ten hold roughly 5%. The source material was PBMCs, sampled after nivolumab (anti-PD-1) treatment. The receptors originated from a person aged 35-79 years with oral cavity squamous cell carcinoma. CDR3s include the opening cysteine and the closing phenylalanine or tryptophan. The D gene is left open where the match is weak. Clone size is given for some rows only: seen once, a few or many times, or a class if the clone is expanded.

cdr3_nt: TGCAGTGCTGTCCTGAACACTGAAGCTTTCTTT
cdr3_aa: CSAVLNTEAFF
clone_size: NA
v_call: TRBV20-1
d_call: NA
j_call: TRBJ1-1

cdr3_nt: TGTGCCAGCAGTTACTCGGCCGACCTCTATGGCTACACCTTC
cdr3_aa: CASSYSADLYGYTF
clone_size: NA
v_call: TRBV6-6
d_call: NA
j_call: TRBJ1-2

cdr3_nt: TGTGCCAGCAGCCTAGGACAACGAAACACAGATACGCAGTATTTT
cdr3_aa: CASSLGQRNTDTQYF
clone_size: NA
v_call: TRBV7-2
d_call: NA
j_call: TRBJ2-3

cdr3_nt: TGTGCCAGCAGTGAAGATGACAGCGGGCAGTACTTC
cdr3_aa: CASSEDDSGQYF
clone_size: NA
v_call: TRBV2
d_call: NA
j_call: TRBJ2-7

cdr3_nt: TGCAGCGTTCGTACAGGGTCCGGGACCCCGAATGGGAATGAGCAGTTCTTC
cdr3_aa: CSVRTGSGTPNGNEQFF
clone_size: once
v_call: TRBV29-1
d_call: NA
j_call: TRBJ2-1

cdr3_nt: TGCAGCGTTGAAGAAGGGACAAGTGGCTACACCTTC
cdr3_aa: CSVEEGTSGYTF
clone_size: NA
v_call: TRBV29-1
d_call: NA
j_call: TRBJ1-2

cdr3_nt: TGCGCCAGCAGCCACGGGACTAGCGGGGCTTACTCCTACGAGCAGTACTTC
cdr3_aa: CASSHGTSGAYSYEQYF
clone_size: NA
v_call: TRBV5-1
d_call: TRBD2
j_call: TRBJ2-7

cdr3_nt: TGTGCCAGCAGTGAAGGCAGGGGGAACTATGGCTACACCTTC
cdr3_aa: CASSEGRGNYGYTF
clone_size: NA
v_call: TRBV2
d_call: TRBD1
j_call: TRBJ1-2

cdr3_nt: TGTGCCAGTAGTATTCGAGGGGGCTCTGGGGCCAACGTCCTGACTTTC
cdr3_aa: CASSIRGGSGANVLTF
clone_size: NA
v_call: TRBV19
d_call: NA
j_call: TRBJ2-6

cdr3_nt: TGTGCCAGCAGCCGGGGGACTAGCGGGAACCGCTTGGGCCAGACCCAGTACTTC
cdr3_aa: CASSRGTSGNRLGQTQYF
clone_size: few
v_call: TRBV7-9
d_call: TRBD2
j_call: TRBJ2-5

cdr3_nt: TGTGCCAGCAGCCCAAGGCGGGGATCACAAGAGACCCAGTACTTC
cdr3_aa: CASSPRRGSQETQYF
clone_size: few
v_call: TRBV7-8
d_call: NA
j_call: TRBJ2-5

cdr3_nt: TGTGCTAGTGGTTTGGTAGTAGGGACAGACTCAATGAACACTGAAGCTTTCTTT
cdr3_aa: CASGLVVGTDSMNTEAFF
clone_size: NA
v_call: TRBV12-5
d_call: TRBD1
j_call: TRBJ1-1

cdr3_nt: TGTGCCAGTAAAGGAAGGGACAGGCAAAATTCACCCCTCCACTTT
cdr3_aa: CASKGRDRQNSPLHF
clone_size: NA
v_call: TRBV19
d_call: TRBD1
j_call: TRBJ1-6

cdr3_nt: TGTGCCAGCAGTAAGACACAGGGGGCCGTTTATGGCTACACCTTC
cdr3_aa: CASSKTQGAVYGYTF
clone_size: NA
v_call: TRBV9
d_call: TRBD1
j_call: TRBJ1-2

cdr3_nt: TGTGCCAGCAGCTTGGTCCTTGGACAATTGGATAATTCACCCCTCCACTTT
cdr3_aa: CASSLVLGQLDNSPLHF
clone_size: NA
v_call: TRBV5-6
d_call: NA
j_call: TRBJ1-6

cdr3_nt: TGCGCCAGCAGCCAAGGACAGGGGGCCCAATCGAACACTGAAGCTTTCTTT
cdr3_aa: CASSQGQGAQSNTEAFF
clone_size: NA
v_call: TRBV4-1
d_call: TRBD1
j_call: TRBJ1-1

cdr3_nt: TGTGCCAGTAGTATAGAGAAGGCGCCAGGGGTAGCCAAAAACATTCAGTACTTC
cdr3_aa: CASSIEKAPGVAKNIQYF
clone_size: NA
v_call: TRBV19
d_call: NA
j_call: TRBJ2-4

cdr3_nt: TGCAGTGCTAGACCTGGGGCTGAGCAGTTCTTC
cdr3_aa: CSARPGAEQFF
clone_size: NA
v_call: TRBV20-1
d_call: NA
j_call: TRBJ2-1

cdr3_nt: TGTGCCAGTAGTCCCTTTGGGGGCCCTTTCTATGGCTACACCTTC
cdr3_aa: CASSPFGGPFYGYTF
clone_size: NA
v_call: TRBV19
d_call: NA
j_call: TRBJ1-2

cdr3_nt: TGTGCCAGCAGGCCCCCGCGGAGCTCCTACAATGAGCAGTTCTTC
cdr3_aa: CASRPPRSSYNEQFF
clone_size: NA
v_call: TRBV27
d_call: NA
j_call: TRBJ2-1

cdr3_nt: TGTGCCAGCACTCAGGCAGGGAAGGACTATGGCTACACCTTC
cdr3_aa: CASTQAGKDYGYTF
clone_size: once
v_call: TRBV6-1
d_call: NA
j_call: TRBJ1-2

cdr3_nt: TGTGCCAGCAGCTACGGGGACACTGAAGCTTTCTTT
cdr3_aa: CASSYGDTEAFF
clone_size: few
v_call: TRBV27
d_call: NA
j_call: TRBJ1-1

cdr3_nt: TGTGCCAGCAGAGGGGGAGTTAATAATTCACCCCTCCACTTT
cdr3_aa: CASRGGVNNSPLHF
clone_size: NA
v_call: TRBV6-5
d_call: NA
j_call: TRBJ1-6

cdr3_nt: TGTGCCAGCAGCCCCACCCTGATGGACGAGCAGTACTTC
cdr3_aa: CASSPTLMDEQYF
clone_size: NA
v_call: TRBV11-2
d_call: NA
j_call: TRBJ2-7

cdr3_nt: TGCGCCAGCAGTTTTAGCGGGATCCTAACCTACAATGAGCAGTTCTTC
cdr3_aa: CASSFSGILTYNEQFF
clone_size: NA
v_call: TRBV5-1
d_call: TRBD2
j_call: TRBJ2-1

cdr3_nt: TGTGCCAGCTCACCTTCGGGACTAGCGGCGAGCTCCTACAATGAGCAGTTCTTC
cdr3_aa: CASSPSGLAASSYNEQFF
clone_size: NA
v_call: TRBV18
d_call: TRBD2
j_call: TRBJ2-1

cdr3_nt: TGTGCCAGCAGTTTGGCTCGGACCTACGAGCAGTACTTC
cdr3_aa: CASSLARTYEQYF
clone_size: NA
v_call: TRBV28
d_call: NA
j_call: TRBJ2-7

cdr3_nt: TGTGCCAGCTCACCTCCCGGGACAGGGGTTTATGGCTACACCTTC
cdr3_aa: CASSPPGTGVYGYTF
clone_size: NA
v_call: TRBV18
d_call: TRBD1
j_call: TRBJ1-2

cdr3_nt: TGCGCCAGCAGCTTGGGAACTGGGGGGATTCGGCAGTTCTTC
cdr3_aa: CASSLGTGGIRQFF
clone_size: NA
v_call: TRBV5-1
d_call: NA
j_call: TRBJ2-1

cdr3_nt: TGCGCCAGCAGCTATTTTCAATCCCTGTCACCCCTCCACTTT
cdr3_aa: CASSYFQSLSPLHF
clone_size: medium-sized
v_call: TRBV4-1
d_call: NA
j_call: TRBJ1-6

cdr3_nt: TGTGCCAGTAGGTTCACTGGGTTGGGAAATGAGCAGTTCTTC
cdr3_aa: CASRFTGLGNEQFF
clone_size: NA
v_call: TRBV19
d_call: NA
j_call: TRBJ2-1

cdr3_nt: TGTGCCAGTAGTCCTAGCGGGACGGCAGATACGCAGTATTTT
cdr3_aa: CASSPSGTADTQYF
clone_size: NA
v_call: TRBV19
d_call: TRBD2
j_call: TRBJ2-3

cdr3_nt: TGTGCTAGTGGTTTGGTGAACACTGAAGCTTTCTTT
cdr3_aa: CASGLVNTEAFF
clone_size: NA
v_call: TRBV12-5
d_call: NA
j_call: TRBJ1-1

cdr3_nt: TGCAGTGCCAGAGGGGGGGAGGGCTACACCTTC
cdr3_aa: CSARGGEGYTF
clone_size: NA
v_call: TRBV20-1
d_call: NA
j_call: TRBJ1-2

cdr3_nt: TGCGCCAGCAGCGGTTCAGGGGAGTGGGATGAAAAACTGTTTTTT
cdr3_aa: CASSGSGEWDEKLFF
clone_size: NA
v_call: TRBV5-1
d_call: NA
j_call: TRBJ1-4

cdr3_nt: TGTGCCAGCAGCATGGGACCAGGGGTTGGAGCTTTCTTT
cdr3_aa: CASSMGPGVGAFF
clone_size: NA
v_call: TRBV7-6
d_call: NA
j_call: TRBJ1-1

cdr3_nt: TGCGCCAGCAGCTTGGTGGGCAGTGATACCTACGAGCAGTACTTC
cdr3_aa: CASSLVGSDTYEQYF
clone_size: NA
v_call: TRBV5-1
d_call: NA
j_call: TRBJ2-7

cdr3_nt: TGTGCCATCAGTGACGGGTTGAGTGGGTACAATGAGCAGTTCTTC
cdr3_aa: CAISDGLSGYNEQFF
clone_size: NA
v_call: TRBV10-3
d_call: NA
j_call: TRBJ2-1

cdr3_nt: TGTGCCAGCAGCCATCAAAGGACTAGCGGGAGCGGCGAGCAGTACTTC
cdr3_aa: CASSHQRTSGSGEQYF
clone_size: NA
v_call: TRBV14
d_call: TRBD2
j_call: TRBJ2-7

cdr3_nt: TGTGCCAGCAGCTTCGCCCGGGGCACTGAAGCTTTCTTT
cdr3_aa: CASSFARGTEAFF
clone_size: NA
v_call: TRBV7-8
d_call: NA
j_call: TRBJ1-1

cdr3_nt: TGTGCCAGCAGCTTCCATGGAGGACAAGGATCGAACACTGAAGCTTTCTTT
cdr3_aa: CASSFHGGQGSNTEAFF
clone_size: NA
v_call: TRBV9
d_call: NA
j_call: TRBJ1-1

cdr3_nt: TGTGCCAGCAGCGTAGGGAGGGACTATGGCTACACCTTC
cdr3_aa: CASSVGRDYGYTF
clone_size: NA
v_call: TRBV9
d_call: NA
j_call: TRBJ1-2